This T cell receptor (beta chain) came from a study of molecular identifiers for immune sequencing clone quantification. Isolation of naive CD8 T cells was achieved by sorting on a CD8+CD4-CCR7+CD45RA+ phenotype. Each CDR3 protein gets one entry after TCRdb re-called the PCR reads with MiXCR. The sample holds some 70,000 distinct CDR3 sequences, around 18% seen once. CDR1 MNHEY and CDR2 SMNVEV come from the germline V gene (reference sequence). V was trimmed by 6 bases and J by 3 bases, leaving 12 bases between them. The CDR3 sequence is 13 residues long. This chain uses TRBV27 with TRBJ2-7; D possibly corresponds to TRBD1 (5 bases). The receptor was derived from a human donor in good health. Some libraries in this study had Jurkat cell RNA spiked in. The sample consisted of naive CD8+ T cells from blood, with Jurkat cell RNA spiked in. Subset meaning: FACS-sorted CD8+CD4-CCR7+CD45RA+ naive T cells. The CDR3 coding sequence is TGTGCCAGCAGAATGGCAGGGTTCTACGAGCAGTACTTC. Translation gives CASRMAGFYEQYF.